This is a list of T cell receptor beta chains from one sample in a study of T cell changes during pregnancy in multiple sclerosis. The repertoire was sequenced with immunoSEQ multiplex PCR; TCRdb's copy has only in-frame clones and lacks some. This repertoire shows 44,000 or so clones, 75% to 90% found once; its top ten account for 1.4% to 1.5%. This specimen consisted of peripheral blood, obtained in the first trimester of pregnancy. The receptors were sampled from a female donor in good health, enrolled as a control in a pregnancy study. The CDR3 runs from the conserved cysteine through the conserved F or W. Each record gives: D gene, J gene, V gene, clone size, CDR3 protein, CDR3 DNA. D genes are given only for firm matches. Part of the rows lack a size; the others show once, few, many or a class for expanded clones.

-,TRBJ1-1,TRBV5-1,-,CASSLAGQNTEAFF,TGCGCCAGCAGCTTGGCGGGACAGAACACTGAAGCTTTCTTT
-,TRBJ2-1,TRBV11-3,-,CASSLDRRSEQFF,TGTGCCAGCAGCTTAGATCGGCGGTCTGAGCAGTTCTTC
-,TRBJ2-5,TRBV9,once,CASSLDGKEEETQYF,TGTGCCAGCAGCCTCGACGGGAAGGAGGAGGAGACCCAGTACTTC
-,TRBJ2-5,TRBV28,-,CASSPRRGETQYF,TGTGCCAGCAGTCCCCGCAGAGGGGAGACCCAGTACTTC
-,TRBJ1-4,TRBV6-5,-,CASRRGGGEKLFF,TGTGCCAGCAGACGCGGGGGGGGTGAAAAACTGTTTTTT
-,TRBJ2-3,TRBV2,-,CASSYGTDTQYF,TGTGCCAGCAGTTACGGTACAGATACGCAGTATTTT
TRBD2,TRBJ2-1,TRBV7-9,-,CASSYTLTSGISNEQFF,TGTGCCAGCAGCTACACTCTGACTAGCGGGATAAGCAATGAGCAGTTCTTC
TRBD2,TRBJ2-1,TRBV5-1,-,CASREAGGPLYNEQFF,TGCGCCAGCAGGGAAGCGGGAGGCCCCCTTTACAATGAGCAGTTCTTC
TRBD2,TRBJ2-1,TRBV7-9,-,CASSLGSGGLSYNEQFF,TGTGCCAGCAGCTTAGGTAGCGGGGGCTTATCCTACAATGAGCAGTTCTTC
TRBD1,TRBJ2-7,TRBV28,-,CASSPGQGFYEQYF,TGTGCCAGCAGCCCGGGACAGGGTTTTTACGAGCAGTACTTC
TRBD1,TRBJ2-7,TRBV5-4,once,CASSPGQGPPYEQYF,TGTGCCAGCAGCCCGGGACAGGGACCCCCCTACGAGCAGTACTTC
-,TRBJ1-2,TRBV21-1,-,CASSKPAWSKGYTF,TGTGCCAGCAGCAAACCAGCGTGGAGTAAAGGCTACACCTTC
TRBD2,TRBJ2-1,TRBV28,-,CASSFGGLASNEQFF,TGTGCCAGCAGTTTCGGGGGACTAGCGTCCAATGAGCAGTTCTTC
TRBD1,TRBJ2-7,TRBV7-2,once,CASSWGGPGQGPYEQYF,TGTGCCAGCAGCTGGGGGGGTCCGGGACAGGGCCCCTACGAGCAGTACTTC
TRBD1,TRBJ2-7,TRBV6-6,few,CASSYGGQIYEQYF,TGTGCCAGCAGTTACGGGGGACAGATCTACGAGCAGTACTTC
-,TRBJ1-1,TRBV29-1,-,CSVQVDRSEAFF,TGCAGCGTCCAAGTCGACAGATCTGAAGCTTTCTTT
-,TRBJ2-1,TRBV6-1,-,CASTGYNEQFF,TGTGCCAGCACAGGGTACAATGAGCAGTTCTTC
-,TRBJ2-4,TRBV19,-,CASSIGLADIQYF,TGTGCCAGTAGTATTGGGCTAGCAGACATTCAGTACTTC
TRBD2,TRBJ2-2,TRBV28,once,CASKGSGRAVTGELFF,TGTGCCAGCAAAGGGAGCGGGAGGGCCGTAACCGGGGAGCTGTTTTTT
-,TRBJ2-2,TRBV7-2,-,CASSQLGGSTGELFF,TGTGCCAGCAGCCAACTTGGAGGGTCCACCGGGGAGCTGTTTTTT
-,TRBJ1-6,TRBV7-9,-,CASSSQANSPLHF,TGTGCCAGCAGCTCACAGGCTAATTCACCCCTCCACTTT
TRBD2,TRBJ2-3,TRBV5-4,-,CASSFSGASTDTQYF,TGTGCCAGCAGCTTTAGCGGGGCGAGCACAGATACGCAGTATTTT
-,TRBJ1-2,TRBV6-5,-,CASSPGRGSYGYTF,TGTGCCAGCAGCCCGGGACGGGGGAGCTATGGCTACACCTTC
TRBD2,TRBJ2-7,TRBV19,-,CASSIAAGDLREQYF,TGTGCCAGTAGTATTGCCGCGGGGGACTTGAGGGAGCAGTACTTC
-,TRBJ1-5,TRBV4-2,few,CASSQEEGNSHQPQHF,TGTGCCAGCAGCCAAGAGGAGGGCAATAGCCATCAGCCCCAGCATTTT
TRBD2,TRBJ2-1,TRBV7-9,-,CASSLSGGAHNEQFF,TGTGCCAGCAGCTTAAGCGGGGGGGCCCACAATGAGCAGTTCTTC
-,TRBJ1-2,TRBV7-2,-,CASSLARAPLYGYTF,TGTGCCAGCAGCTTAGCGCGGGCCCCCCTCTATGGCTACACCTTC
-,TRBJ2-3,TRBV5-1,-,CASSLAGSTDTQYF,TGCGCCAGCAGCTTGGCTGGCAGCACAGATACGCAGTATTTT
-,TRBJ2-7,TRBV7-2,-,CASSSSGTNSYEQYF,TGTGCCAGCAGCTCCTCCGGGACAAACTCCTACGAGCAGTACTTC
TRBD1,TRBJ2-7,TRBV2,few,CASSADRDRDMQYF,TGTGCCAGCAGTGCAGACCGGGACAGGGATATGCAGTACTTC
TRBD2,TRBJ2-1,TRBV18,-,CASSPRSLAGVSSYNEQFF,TGTGCCAGCTCACCACGTTCACTAGCGGGAGTGAGCTCCTACAATGAGCAGTTCTTC
-,TRBJ2-3,TRBV7-9,-,CASSLPVTYTQYF,TGTGCCAGCAGCTTACCCGTTACATATACGCAGTATTTT
-,TRBJ2-5,TRBV5-1,-,CASSAGGAYQETQYF,TGCGCCAGCAGCGCCGGAGGCGCCTACCAAGAGACCCAGTACTTC
TRBD2,TRBJ2-6,TRBV7-2,-,CASRLSLAGVSGANVLTF,TGTGCCAGCAGATTATCGCTAGCGGGGGTCTCTGGGGCCAACGTCCTGACTTTC
-,TRBJ2-6,TRBV10-2,few,CASSDDRTSGANVLTF,TGCGCCAGCAGTGATGACAGAACCTCTGGGGCCAACGTCCTGACTTTC
-,TRBJ2-7,TRBV5-1,-,CASSLGQDYEQYF,TGCGCCAGCAGCTTGGGACAGGATTACGAGCAGTACTTC
-,TRBJ2-4,TRBV7-3,-,CASSLSGRENIQYF,TGTGCCAGCAGCCTCTCGGGAAGGGAAAACATTCAGTACTTC
-,TRBJ1-5,TRBV6-1,once,CASSEPGGSQPQHF,TGTGCCAGCAGTGAACCGGGGGGAAGTCAGCCCCAGCATTTT
TRBD1,TRBJ2-7,TRBV2,-,CASRGTAQTYEQYF,TGTGCCAGCAGAGGGACAGCGCAGACCTACGAGCAGTACTTC
TRBD2,TRBJ2-1,TRBV7-9,-,CASSESRGGPNEQFF,TGTGCCAGCAGTGAGTCGCGGGGGGGCCCAAATGAGCAGTTCTTC
-,TRBJ2-7,TRBV5-6,-,CASSLAVGTDFSYEQYF,TGTGCCAGCAGCTTGGCGGTGGGTACGGACTTCTCCTACGAGCAGTACTTC
TRBD1,TRBJ1-2,TRBV10-3,-,CAISEAGQGVYGYTF,TGTGCCATCAGTGAGGCGGGACAGGGGGTCTATGGCTACACCTTC
TRBD2,TRBJ2-1,TRBV7-2,-,CASSLETSGYNEQFF,TGTGCCAGCAGCTTAGAGACTAGCGGTTACAATGAGCAGTTCTTC
TRBD2,TRBJ2-1,TRBV5-1,-,CASSLEGGGAGEQFF,TGCGCCAGCAGCTTGGAGGGCGGGGGGGCCGGTGAGCAGTTCTTC
TRBD1,TRBJ1-2,TRBV6-5,-,CATHRGNYGYTF,TGTGCCACCCACAGGGGGAACTATGGCTACACCTTC
TRBD2,TRBJ2-7,TRBV5-6,once,CASSPGLADSYEQYF,TGTGCCAGCAGCCCGGGACTAGCGGATTCCTACGAGCAGTACTTC
-,TRBJ2-3,TRBV5-6,-,CASSLSMTDTQYF,TGTGCCAGCAGCCTCAGTATGACAGATACGCAGTATTTT
TRBD1,TRBJ2-1,TRBV9,-,CASSADRGEQFF,TGTGCCAGCAGCGCCGACAGGGGGGAGCAGTTCTTC
TRBD1,TRBJ1-4,TRBV9,-,CASSVGRGDRGLTNEKLFF,TGTGCCAGCAGCGTAGGAAGGGGGGACAGGGGGCTGACTAATGAAAAACTGTTTTTT
-,TRBJ1-2,TRBV9,-,CASALPPNYGYTF,TGTGCCAGCGCGTTACCTCCTAACTATGGCTACACCTTC
-,TRBJ2-7,TRBV7-2,-,CASSLTLAGFRVTEQYF,TGTGCCAGCAGCTTAACCCTAGCCGGATTCCGGGTAACGGAGCAGTACTTC
TRBD2,TRBJ2-6,TRBV2,once,CASSGTSGTSSGANVLTF,TGTGCCAGCAGCGGGACTAGCGGGACCTCATCTGGGGCCAACGTCCTGACTTTC
-,TRBJ2-7,TRBV14,many,CASSRQGGSYEQYF,TGTGCCAGCAGCCGCCAGGGTGGGTCGTACGAGCAGTACTTC